The source of this T cell receptor beta chain is a study of T cells in Graves' hyperthyroidism and ophthalmopathy (dated by TCRdb to the late 2010s). Study-level background: Peripheral blood samples were taken at the time of initial diagnosis, prior to any treatment. TCR V-J signatures able to tell the groups apart were searched for in a discovery cohort of 90 to 100 patients, of whom 43 had Graves' ophthalmopathy and around 57 had stable Graves' hyperthyroidism. Whether ophthalmopathy could be predicted prospectively was tested in an independent validation cohort made up of roughly 19 hyperthyroidism patients plus 17 patients who later progressed to ophthalmopathy. The 90 to 100 discovery patients were randomly divided into training and test sets at a 7:3 ratio. Thyroid tissue and blood T-cell repertoires from several Graves' hyperthyroidism patients were also compared in the study. Following sampling, methimazole starting at 30 mg daily was given to hyperthyroidism patients, and high-dose intravenous methylprednisolone was given to ophthalmopathy patients. The paper reports TCR Vbeta CDR3 sequencing of some 140 peripheral blood samples: some 44 ophthalmopathy, approximately 74 hyperthyroidism and approximately 17 progressor patients. Beyond this particular receptor, the publication reports: Most expanded thyroid clonotypes (frequency above 0.001) were also detected in blood, a finding suggesting that blood repertoires may reflect thyroid immune responses. A 13 V-J signature model separated ophthalmopathy from stable hyperthyroidism, with approximately 87% sensitivity and roughly 82% specificity in cross-validation and 80%/75% in testing. During validation, the model predicted progression to ophthalmopathy a median of roughly six months ahead of onset, with more than 60% sensitivity and more than 72% specificity. Sample size was not statistically predetermined, and blinding of investigators to group allocation was not performed.

This clonotype was counted many times. The antigen this receptor binds is unknown. Qualities for individual bases were not recorded, and no much larger clone is one base off. Amplification of TCR beta CDR3 regions was carried out from RNA transcripts. A first-round RT-PCR of the TCR CDR3 used the HTBI primer set with the Qiagen OneStep RT-PCR kit. The libraries were constructed in a second round of multiplex PCR and then size-selected and purified. Sequencing of the libraries was done on an Illumina HiSeq2000 using paired-end 100 bp reads. The original pipeline was this. SOAPnuke was used to process the raw data, throwing out any read that contained adapters or uncalled bases, had a mean Phred below 15, or lacked an exact constant-primer or identifier match. COPE v1.2.5 was used to merge high-quality paired reads, and clonotypes were defined as unique nucleotide sequences. Clonotypes were aligned to IMGT TRBV, TRBD and TRBJ reference segments using MiTCR v1.1. Only V-J combinations with frequency above 0.0001, covering 99% to 99.2% of repertoires, were analysed. The TCS score was defined as the ratio of F50 (clonal expansion) to E x V (chaos), calculated using BLOSUM62-based TCRdist between CDR3 peptides within each V-J. Welch's t-statistics and random forest reduced some 510 V-J features to about 13, which were used in a naive Bayes classifier (R e1071). The public reads were reprocessed in TCRdb via fastp at Q25 and MiXCR, keeping in-frame beta chains. Each CDR3 protein gets just one entry, which takes the most common genes and DNA from the rows behind it. These V and J calls rely on TCRdb rather than the paper's analysis. For this sample the table gives 400,000 to 500,000 distinct CDR3 sequences, of which roughly 15% were detected only once. Jointly, the top ten make up more than 4.5% of the sample.

A patient counted as having stable Graves' hyperthyroidism if no progression to ophthalmopathy occurred over 18 months of follow-up. The hyperthyroidism patients were between 18 and 65 years old and newly diagnosed, with a disease duration of less than 2 months. Patients with uncontrolled infections, other autoimmune diseases, pregnancy or lactation were excluded. Diagnoses were established on the basis of clinical symptoms, serum thyroxine and TRAb, thyroid ultrasound, and orbital computed tomography. PBMCs were separated from roughly 9.3 ml of fresh peripheral blood using Ficoll-Paque density gradient centrifugation. Trizol reagent was used to extract total RNA, and RNA quality was then checked on an Agilent 2100 Bioanalyzer. Spanning cysteine to phenylalanine, the CDR3 consists of 14 amino acids. This entry keeps only the CDR3 DNA: 42 bases, framed from base 1. V and J are truncated by 4 bases and 3 bases respectively, leaving an intervening sequence of 15 bases. Sequences DFQATT (CDR1) and SNEGSKA (CDR2) are obtained from the germline V gene (reference sequence).

Sequenced input: blood. This TCR was sampled from a woman between 18 and 29 years old with Graves' hyperthyroidism. The sequence is built from TRBV20-1 and TRBJ1-1; a weak D assignment points to TRBD1 (5 bases agree). The CDR3 has the sequence CSAKSGTTYTEAFF. The DNA sequence is TGCAGTGCTAAGTCGGGGACGACTTACACTGAAGCTTTCTTT.